This T cell receptor (beta chain) was captured by sequencing in a study of PD-L1 blockade in urothelial cancer. Noted time point: pretreatment peripheral blood. Trimming shortened V by 5 bases and J by 0 bases, and 7 bases separated the two germline ends. Germline loops: CDR1 SEHNR, CDR2 FQNEAQ (reference sequence). The CDR3 has 13 amino acids. This table comes from immunoSEQ multiplex PCR, and its TCRdb copy is limited to in-frame clones, with some not included. The sample has over 35,000 clones, about 89% seen once. The TCR was taken from a woman in her sixties or seventies with urothelial cancer. This material consisted of PBMCs, taken around atezolizumab (anti-PD-L1) treatment. The chain links TRBV7-9 to TRBJ1-2, with D hard to call. This CDR3 reads CASSPPTNYGYTF. The CDR3 coding sequence is TGTGCCAGCAGCCCCCCTACTAACTATGGCTACACCTTC.